This TCR beta chain came from a study of cytomegalovirus exposure and HLA in healthy donors. Study-level points and caveats: Later analysis indicated greater clonal expansion among HLA-associated TCR beta chains than among equally common other chains. The classifier reportedly diagnosed cytomegalovirus status with high specificity and sensitivity. CMV serostatus alone was available as immune exposure information.

V was trimmed by 3 bases and J by 4 bases, leaving 14 bases between them. This CDR3 region has 14 residues. The germline CDR1 and CDR2 sequences are SGHNT and YYREEE (reference sequence). Vbeta (60) and Jbeta (13) primers were used in the PCR. Profiled with immunoSEQ multiplex PCR; TCRdb holds only in-frame clones, not every one. The profile shows about 130,000 clones, around 83% of them singletons. Worth noting for this clone: Its antigen is still unknown.

The sample taken for sequencing was PBMCs. The sequence derives from a human donor in good health. The chain is built from TRBV5-4 and TRBJ2-7; D possibly corresponds to TRBD1 (6 bases). The CDR3 coding sequence is TGTGCCAGCAGCTGGACGGGACAAGAATACGAGCAGTACTTC. Translation: CASSWTGQEYEQYF. Combining the CDR3 with reference TRBV5-4 and TRBJ2-7 gives the whole variable domain ETGVTQSPTHLIKTRGQQVTLRCSSQSGHNTVSWYQQALGQGPQFIFQYYREEENGRGNFPPRFSGLQFPNYSSELNVNALELDDSALYLCASSWTGQEYEQYFGPGTRLTVT.